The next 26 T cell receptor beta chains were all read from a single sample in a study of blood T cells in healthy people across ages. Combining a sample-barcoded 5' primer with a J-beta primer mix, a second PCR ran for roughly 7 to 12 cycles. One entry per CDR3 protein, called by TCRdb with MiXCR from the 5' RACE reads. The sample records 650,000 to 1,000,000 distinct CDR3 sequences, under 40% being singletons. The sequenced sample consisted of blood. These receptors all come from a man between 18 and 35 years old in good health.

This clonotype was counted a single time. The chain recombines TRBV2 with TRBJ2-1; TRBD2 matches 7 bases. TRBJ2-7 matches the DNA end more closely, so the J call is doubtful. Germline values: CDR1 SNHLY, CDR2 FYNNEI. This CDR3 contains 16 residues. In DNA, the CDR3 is TGTGCCGGCGGTCTGGGAGGGGCCAGCTCCTACAATGAGCAGTACTTC. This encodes CAGGLGGASSYNEQYF.

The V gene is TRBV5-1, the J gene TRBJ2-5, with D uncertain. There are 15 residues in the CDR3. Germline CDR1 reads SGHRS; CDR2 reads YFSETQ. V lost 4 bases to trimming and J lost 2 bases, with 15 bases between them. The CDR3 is CASSPNPRVQETQYF. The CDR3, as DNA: TGCGCCAGCAGCCCCAACCCCCGTGTTCAAGAGACCCAGTACTTC. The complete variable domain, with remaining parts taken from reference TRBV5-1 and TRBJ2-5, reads KAGVTQTPRYLIKTRGQQVTLSCSPISGHRSVSWYQQTPGQGLQFLFEYFSETQRNKGNFPGRFSGRQFSNSRSEMNVSTLELGDSALYLCASSPNPRVQETQYFGPGTRLLVL.

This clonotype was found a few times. The CDR3 sequence is CASSLPGTYNEQFF. Written as DNA, the CDR3 is TGTGCCAGCAGCCTACCCGGGACCTACAATGAGCAGTTCTTC. The chain employs TRBV7-2 and TRBJ2-1; weak D call: TRBD2 (5 bases). This CDR3 has 14 residues. V lost 5 bases, J lost 2 bases, and 10 bases lay in between. The germline gives CDR1 SGHTA, CDR2 FQGNSA.

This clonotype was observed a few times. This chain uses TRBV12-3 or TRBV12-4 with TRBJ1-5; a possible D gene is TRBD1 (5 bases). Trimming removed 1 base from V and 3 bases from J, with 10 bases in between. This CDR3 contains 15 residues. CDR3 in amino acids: CASSLGLGDNQPQHF. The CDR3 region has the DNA TGTGCCAGCAGTTTAGGGTTGGGGGACAATCAGCCCCAGCATTTT.

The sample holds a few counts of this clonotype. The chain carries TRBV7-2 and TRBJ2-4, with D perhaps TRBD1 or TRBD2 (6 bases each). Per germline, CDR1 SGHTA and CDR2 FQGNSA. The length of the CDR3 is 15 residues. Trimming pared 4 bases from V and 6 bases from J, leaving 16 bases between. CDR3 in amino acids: CASSSPPGGGNIQYF. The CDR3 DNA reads TGTGCCAGCAGCTCCCCGCCAGGAGGGGGAAACATTCAGTACTTC.

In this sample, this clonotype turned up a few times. The CDR3 nucleotides are TGTGCCAGCAGCTCGATCCTGGACAGAAAAACTAGCAATCAGCCCCAGCATTTT. It specifies CASSSILDRKTSNQPQHF. The V gene is TRBV5-6, the J gene TRBJ1-5; possibly TRBD1 for D (6 bases). CDR1 and CDR2 (germline): SGHDT, YYEEEE. The CDR3 extends over 18 amino acids. Trimming took 3 bases from V and 0 from J, leaving 19 bases between them.

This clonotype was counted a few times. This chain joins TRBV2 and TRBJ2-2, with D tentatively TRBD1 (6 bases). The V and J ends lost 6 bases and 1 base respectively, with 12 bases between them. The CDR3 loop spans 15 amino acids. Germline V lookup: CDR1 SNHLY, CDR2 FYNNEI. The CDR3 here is CASREQGGNTGELFF. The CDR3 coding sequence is TGTGCCAGCAGGGAACAGGGTGGGAACACCGGGGAGCTGTTTTTT.

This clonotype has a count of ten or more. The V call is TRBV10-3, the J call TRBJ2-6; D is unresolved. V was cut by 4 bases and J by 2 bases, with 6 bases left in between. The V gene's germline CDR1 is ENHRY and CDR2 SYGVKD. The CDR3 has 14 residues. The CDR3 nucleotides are TGTGCCATCAGTGTACAGACTGGGGCCAACGTCCTGACTTTC. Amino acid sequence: CAISVQTGANVLTF.

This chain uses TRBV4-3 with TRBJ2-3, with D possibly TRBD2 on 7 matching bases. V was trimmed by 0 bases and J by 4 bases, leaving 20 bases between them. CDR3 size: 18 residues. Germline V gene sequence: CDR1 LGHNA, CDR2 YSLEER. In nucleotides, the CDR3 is TGCGCCAGCAGCCAAGAGCCGACACCAAAGGGGGGGGCAGATACGCAGTATTTT. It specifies CASSQEPTPKGGADTQYF.

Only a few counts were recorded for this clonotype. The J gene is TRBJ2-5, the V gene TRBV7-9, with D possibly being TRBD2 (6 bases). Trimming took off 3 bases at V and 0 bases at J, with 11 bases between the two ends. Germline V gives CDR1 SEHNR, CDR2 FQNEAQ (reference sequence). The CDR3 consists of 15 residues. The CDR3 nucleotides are TGTGCCAGCAGCTTCCAGCGGGTGTACCAAGAGACCCAGTACTTC. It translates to CASSFQRVYQETQYF.

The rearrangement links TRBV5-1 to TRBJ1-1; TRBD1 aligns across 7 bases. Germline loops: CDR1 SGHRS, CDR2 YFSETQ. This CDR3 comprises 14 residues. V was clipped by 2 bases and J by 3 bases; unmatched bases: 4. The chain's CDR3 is CASSFAGGDTEAFF. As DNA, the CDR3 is TGCGCCAGCAGCTTCGCAGGGGGGGACACTGAAGCTTTCTTT.

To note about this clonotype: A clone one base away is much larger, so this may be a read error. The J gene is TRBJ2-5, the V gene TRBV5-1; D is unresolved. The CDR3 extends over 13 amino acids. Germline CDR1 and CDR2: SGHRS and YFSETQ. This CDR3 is CASSLESQGTQYF. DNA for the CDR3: TGCGCCAGCAGCTTGGAGAGCCAAGGGACCCAGTACTTC.

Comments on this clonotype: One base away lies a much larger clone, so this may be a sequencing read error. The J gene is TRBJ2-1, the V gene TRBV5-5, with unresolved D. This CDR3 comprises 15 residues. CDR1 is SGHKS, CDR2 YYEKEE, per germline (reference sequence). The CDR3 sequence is CTSSWAAVPYNEQFF. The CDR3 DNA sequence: TGTACCAGCAGCTGGGCGGCCGTACCGTACAATGAGCAGTTCTTC.

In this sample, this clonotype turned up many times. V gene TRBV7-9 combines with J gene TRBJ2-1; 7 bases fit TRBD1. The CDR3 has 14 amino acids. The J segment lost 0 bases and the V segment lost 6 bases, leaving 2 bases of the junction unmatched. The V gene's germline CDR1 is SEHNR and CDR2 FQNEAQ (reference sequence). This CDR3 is CASSGDSSYNEQFF. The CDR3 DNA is TGTGCCAGCAGTGGGGACAGCTCCTACAATGAGCAGTTCTTC.

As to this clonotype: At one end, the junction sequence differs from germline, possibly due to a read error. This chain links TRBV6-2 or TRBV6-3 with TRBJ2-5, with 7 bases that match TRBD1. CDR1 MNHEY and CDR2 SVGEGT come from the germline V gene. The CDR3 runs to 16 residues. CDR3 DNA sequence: TGTGTCAGCAGTTACTTCCCGGGACAGCTAAGCAATGAGCAGTACTTC. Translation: CVSSYFPGQLSNEQYF.

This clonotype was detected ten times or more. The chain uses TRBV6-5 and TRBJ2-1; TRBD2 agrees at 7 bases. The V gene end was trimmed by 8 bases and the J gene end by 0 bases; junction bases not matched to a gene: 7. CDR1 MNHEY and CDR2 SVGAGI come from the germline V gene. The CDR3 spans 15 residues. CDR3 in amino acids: CASGVAGSSYNEQFF. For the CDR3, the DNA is TGTGCCAGCGGGGTAGCGGGCAGCTCCTACAATGAGCAGTTCTTC.

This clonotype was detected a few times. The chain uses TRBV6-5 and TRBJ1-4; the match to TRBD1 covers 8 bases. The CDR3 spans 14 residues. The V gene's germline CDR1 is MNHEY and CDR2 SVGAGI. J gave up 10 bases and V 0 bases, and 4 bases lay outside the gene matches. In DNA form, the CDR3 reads TGTGCCAGCAGTTACTCCGGGACAGGCGGAAAACTGTTTTTT. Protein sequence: CASSYSGTGGKLFF.

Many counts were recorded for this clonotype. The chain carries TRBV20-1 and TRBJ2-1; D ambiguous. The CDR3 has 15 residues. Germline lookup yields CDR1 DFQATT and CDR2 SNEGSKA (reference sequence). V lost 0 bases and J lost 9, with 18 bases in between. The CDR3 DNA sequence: TGCAGTGCTAGAGATTTGTCCCAAGTTACAGTTGAGCAGTTCTTC. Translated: CSARDLSQVTVEQFF.

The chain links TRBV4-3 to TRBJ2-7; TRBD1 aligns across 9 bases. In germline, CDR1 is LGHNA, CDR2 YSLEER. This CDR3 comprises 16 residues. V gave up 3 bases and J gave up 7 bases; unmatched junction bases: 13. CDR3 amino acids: CASSQTGGPTHNEQYF. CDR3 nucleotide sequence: TGCGCCAGCAGCCAGACAGGGGGTCCAACCCACAATGAGCAGTACTTC.

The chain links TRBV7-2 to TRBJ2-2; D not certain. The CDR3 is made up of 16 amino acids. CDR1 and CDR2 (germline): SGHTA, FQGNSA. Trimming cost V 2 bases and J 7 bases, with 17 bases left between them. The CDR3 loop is CASSLQISLMSGELFF. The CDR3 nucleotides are TGTGCCAGCAGCTTACAGATCAGCCTAATGAGCGGGGAGCTGTTTTTT.

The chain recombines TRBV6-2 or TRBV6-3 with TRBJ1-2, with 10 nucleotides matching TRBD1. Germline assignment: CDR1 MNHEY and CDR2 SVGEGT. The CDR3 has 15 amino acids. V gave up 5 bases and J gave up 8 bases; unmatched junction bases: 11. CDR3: CASSHQETGGEGYTF. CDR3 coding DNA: TGTGCCAGCAGTCACCAAGAGACAGGGGGCGAAGGCTACACCTTC.

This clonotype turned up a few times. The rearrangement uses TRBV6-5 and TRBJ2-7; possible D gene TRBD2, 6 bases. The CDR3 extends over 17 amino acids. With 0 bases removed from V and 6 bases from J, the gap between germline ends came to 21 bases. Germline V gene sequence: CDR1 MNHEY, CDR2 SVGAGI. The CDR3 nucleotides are TGTGCCAGCAGTTACTCGCGGGACCCCCTTTTCTTGGGCGAGCAGTACTTC. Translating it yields CASSYSRDPLFLGEQYF.

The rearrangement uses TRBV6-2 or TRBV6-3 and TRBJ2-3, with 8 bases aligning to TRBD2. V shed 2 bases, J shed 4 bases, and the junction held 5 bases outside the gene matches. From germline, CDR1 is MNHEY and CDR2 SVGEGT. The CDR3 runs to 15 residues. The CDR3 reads CASSYPSGGSDTQYF. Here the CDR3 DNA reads TGTGCCAGCAGTTACCCCAGCGGGGGCTCAGATACGCAGTATTTT.

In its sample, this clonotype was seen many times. DNA for the CDR3: TGTGCCAGCAGCAGACTCGGGACAGGGAGGAGTGGAGGTGAAGCTTTCTTT. Translating gives CASSRLGTGRSGGEAFF. V and J are TRBV7-9 and TRBJ1-1, with 9 bases matching TRBD1. The V gene end was trimmed by 5 bases and the J gene end by 7 bases; junction bases not matched to a gene: 17. The germline V gene encodes CDR1 SEHNR and CDR2 FQNEAQ (reference sequence). This CDR3 has 17 amino acids.

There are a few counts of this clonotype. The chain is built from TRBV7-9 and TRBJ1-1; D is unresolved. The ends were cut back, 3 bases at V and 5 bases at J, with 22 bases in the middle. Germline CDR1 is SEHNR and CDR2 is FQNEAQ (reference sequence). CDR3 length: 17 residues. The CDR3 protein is CASSFSQLRGPGTEAFF. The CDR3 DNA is TGTGCCAGCAGCTTTAGCCAATTACGAGGCCCGGGGACTGAAGCTTTCTTT.

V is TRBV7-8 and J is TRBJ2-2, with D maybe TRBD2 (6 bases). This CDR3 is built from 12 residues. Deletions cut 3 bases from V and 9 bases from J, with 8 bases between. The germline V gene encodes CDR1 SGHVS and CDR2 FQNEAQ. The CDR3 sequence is CASSLRGRELFF. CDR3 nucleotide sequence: TGTGCCAGCAGCTTGCGGGGCCGGGAGCTGTTTTTT.